This T cell receptor beta chain is from a study of sequential checkpoint blockade in melanoma. Treatment in this sample: randomized to nivolumab then ipilimumab (arm A) or the reverse (arm B). Assay: immunoSEQ multiplex PCR; the TCRdb copy retains only in-frame clones and omits some. The table lists around 5,000 clones, around 20% of them singletons. This clone was recorded only once. Germline V gives CDR1 LNHDA, CDR2 SQIVND (reference sequence). V was clipped by 5 bases and J by 1 base; unmatched bases: 6. CDR3 size: 16 residues. This sample comprised tumor tissue (inferred from file names), obtained from a patient given nivolumab and ipilimumab in sequence. The rearrangement links TRBV19 to TRBJ1-5; 9 nucleotides agree with TRBD1. The origin of this receptor is a human donor with melanoma. The CDR3 DNA reads as TGTGCCAGTAGTCCTCAGGGACAGGGCAGCAATCAGCCCCAGCATTTT. Encoded protein: CASSPQGQGSNQPQHF.